This T cell receptor beta chain stems from a study of blood T cell repertoires in COVID-19. Seattle patients were enrolled while actively infected and followed longitudinally. Data came from immunoSEQ multiplex PCR; TCRdb stores just in-frame clones and leaves some out. Here the sample spans about 170,000 clones, roughly four fifths being singletons. Trimming took 4 bases from V and 1 from J, leaving 7 bases between them. Germline V gene data show CDR1 as SNHLY and CDR2 as FYNNEI. This CDR3 spans 13 amino acids. The sample holds one count of this clone. The chain recombines TRBV2 with TRBJ1-1, with D possibly matching TRBD1 (6 bases). The specimen was peripheral blood. This receptor was taken from a woman of 80 years or more with COVID-19, enrolled during active disease. In nucleotides, the CDR3 is TGTGCCAGCAGTGGGGACAAGAACACTGAAGCTTTCTTT. This translates into CASSGDKNTEAFF.